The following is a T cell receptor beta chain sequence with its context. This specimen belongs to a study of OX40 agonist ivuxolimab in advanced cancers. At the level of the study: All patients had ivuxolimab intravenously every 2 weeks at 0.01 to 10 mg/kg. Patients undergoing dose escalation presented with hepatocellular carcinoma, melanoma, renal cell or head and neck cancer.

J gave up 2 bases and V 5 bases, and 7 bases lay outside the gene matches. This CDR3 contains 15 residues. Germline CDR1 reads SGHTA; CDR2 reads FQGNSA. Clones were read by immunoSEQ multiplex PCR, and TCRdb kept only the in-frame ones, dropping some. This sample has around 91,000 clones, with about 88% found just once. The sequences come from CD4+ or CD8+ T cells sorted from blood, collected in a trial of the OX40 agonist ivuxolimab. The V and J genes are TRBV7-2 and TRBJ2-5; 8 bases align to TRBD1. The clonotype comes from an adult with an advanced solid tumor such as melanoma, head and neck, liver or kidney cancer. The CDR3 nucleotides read TGTGCCAGCAGCACAGACAGGGGTGATCAAGAGACCCAGTACTTC. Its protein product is CASSTDRGDQETQYF.